Following are 18 T cell receptor beta chains from one sample sequenced in a study of T cell responses to AZD1222 COVID-19 vaccine. Sequencing was performed with immunoSEQ multiplex PCR; in TCRdb, only in-frame clones are kept and a portion is missing. The top ten hold roughly 22% of the sample, which has 55,000 to 75,000 clones, around 85% seen once. This specimen was peripheral blood, taken on day 0 of AZD1222 vaccination. These receptors came from an adult in good health.

The chain uses TRBV2 and TRBJ2-3; D possibly corresponds to TRBD1 (5 bases). The CDR3 has 15 residues. V was cut by 2 bases and J by 8 bases, with 17 bases left in between. The germline V gene encodes CDR1 SNHLY and CDR2 FYNNEI. CDR3 in DNA: TGTGCCAGCAGTGAAAGGCAGAATGGACACGGTACGCAGTATTTT. Its translation: CASSERQNGHGTQYF.

The CDR3 here is CAWTLLGGNSPLHF. The CDR3 DNA reads as TGTGCCTGGACCCTACTGGGGGGGAATTCACCCCTCCACTTT. The chain recombines TRBV30 with TRBJ1-6; TRBD1 is a possible D gene (5 bases). Germline V gene lookup returns CDR1 GTSNPN and CDR2 SVGIG (reference sequence). CDR3 length: 14 residues. Trimming stripped 4 bases from V and 7 bases from J, with 14 bases between. Variable domain in full (rest from reference TRBV30 and TRBJ1-6): SQTIHQWPATLVQPVGSPLSLECTVEGTSNPNLYWYRQAAGRGLQLLFYSVGIGQISSEVPQNLSASRPQDRQFILSSKKLLLSDSGFYLCAWTLLGGNSPLHFGNGTRLTVT.

V gene TRBV27 combines with J gene TRBJ1-5; D is undetermined. CDR1 MNHEY and CDR2 SMNVEV come from the germline V gene (reference sequence). Trimming removed 5 bases from V and 7 bases from J, with 12 bases in between. The CDR3 sequence is 13 residues long. CDR3 DNA sequence: TGTGCCAGCAGTGCCCACAGCGGGCAGCCCCAGCATTTT. It encodes CASSAHSGQPQHF.

Only one count was recorded for this clone. The V gene is TRBV6-6, the J gene TRBJ1-1; unclear D gene. Germline assignment: CDR1 MNHNY and CDR2 SVGAGI (reference sequence). V lost 0 bases, J lost 11 bases, and 10 bases lay in between. This CDR3 has 12 residues. The CDR3: CASSYSGPGAFF. CDR3 nucleotides: TGTGCCAGCAGTTACTCAGGTCCGGGGGCTTTCTTT.

The J gene is TRBJ2-3, the V gene TRBV4-1; TRBD2 aligns across 8 bases. Trimming removed 0 bases from V and 3 bases from J; junction bases left unmatched: 5. The V gene's germline CDR1 is MGHRA and CDR2 YSYEKL. The CDR3 loop spans 16 amino acids. CDR3 nucleotide sequence: TGCGCCAGCAGCCAAGAAGGGGAGCGGGAGACAGATACGCAGTATTTT. It encodes CASSQEGERETDTQYF.

The chain is built from TRBV11-2 and TRBJ1-3; 7 positions agree with TRBD1. The J segment lost 4 bases and the V segment lost 6 bases, leaving 9 bases of the junction unmatched. Germline V gene sequence: CDR1 SGHAT, CDR2 FQNNGV. The CDR3 runs to 15 residues. CDR3 loop: CASSSRTGPGNTIYF. The CDR3 DNA reads TGTGCCAGCAGTTCCAGGACAGGCCCCGGAAACACCATATATTTT.

The chain employs TRBV5-1 and TRBJ2-5, with D perhaps matching TRBD1 (5 bases). V lost 4 bases and J 5 bases, leaving 15 bases between the germline ends. The CDR3 has 14 residues. Germline V gene data show CDR1 as SGHRS and CDR2 as YFSETQ. The CDR3 nucleotides are TGCGCCAGCAGCAAGGACAACTCGGGTGAGACCCAGTACTTC. It codes for CASSKDNSGETQYF.

This rearrangement joins TRBV6-5 to TRBJ1-1; TRBD1 might be the D (5 bases). The V end lost 2 bases, the J end lost 0 bases, and 7 bases lay between the germline ends. The CDR3 contains 14 residues. Per germline, CDR1 MNHEY and CDR2 SVGAGI. For the CDR3, the DNA is TGTGCCAGCAGTTACGACAGCTTGAACACTGAAGCTTTCTTT. Its translation is CASSYDSLNTEAFF.

The rearrangement joins TRBV5-4 to TRBJ2-2; D ambiguous. The CDR3 is 14 residues long. V lost 1 base and J 4 bases, leaving 8 bases between the germline ends. Germline V gene sequence: CDR1 SGHNT, CDR2 YYREEE (reference sequence). The CDR3 here is CASSLSGPTGELFF. The CDR3 bases are TGTGCCAGCAGCTTGTCCGGCCCCACCGGGGAGCTGTTTTTT.

V gene TRBV19 combines with J gene TRBJ1-4, with TRBD1 as a possible D gene (5 bases). Per germline, CDR1 LNHDA and CDR2 SQIVND (reference sequence). CDR3 size: 15 residues. V shed 4 bases and J shed 4 bases, with 13 bases lying between them. CDR3 coding DNA: TGTGCCAGTAGTAACCGGGGACTGGGTAATGAAAAACTGTTTTTT. This encodes CASSNRGLGNEKLFF.

The V call is TRBV7-9, the J call TRBJ2-1, with D possibly matching TRBD1 (5 bases). From germline, CDR1 is SEHNR and CDR2 FQNEAQ (reference sequence). This CDR3 contains 15 residues. The ends were cut back, 5 bases at V and 1 base at J, with 12 bases in the middle. The CDR3 DNA follows: TGTGCCAGCAGCGCCTGGCAGGGATCCTACAATGAGCAGTTCTTC. Translating gives CASSAWQGSYNEQFF.

V usage is TRBV19 and J usage is TRBJ1-5; D perhaps matches TRBD1 (6 bases). Trimming cost V 8 bases and J 2 bases, with 16 bases left between them. Germline V gives CDR1 LNHDA, CDR2 SQIVND (reference sequence). This CDR3 contains 15 residues. The CDR3 protein is CASWGQGAGNQPQHF. CDR3 DNA: TGTGCCAGTTGGGGGCAGGGCGCAGGCAATCAGCCCCAGCATTTT.

The gene calls are TRBV19 and TRBJ2-7, with 7 bases identical to TRBD2. Looked up from germline, CDR1 is LNHDA and CDR2 is SQIVND (reference sequence). J lost 5 bases, V lost 6 bases, and 7 bases had no gene match. This CDR3 has 13 amino acids. CDR3 sequence: CASSPRLADEQYF. For the CDR3, the DNA is TGTGCCAGTAGCCCGAGACTAGCTGACGAGCAGTACTTC.

This chain uses TRBV7-8 with TRBJ1-5; a possible D gene is TRBD1 (6 bases). Germline assignment: CDR1 SGHVS and CDR2 FQNEAQ. The CDR3 covers 15 residues. With 4 bases removed from V and 6 bases from J, the gap between germline ends came to 16 bases. CDR3 in amino acids: CASSSREGEAQPQHF. CDR3 nucleotides: TGTGCCAGCAGCTCAAGGGAGGGGGAGGCTCAGCCCCAGCATTTT.

This rearrangement joins TRBV2 to TRBJ1-5, with D hard to call. Germline-derived CDR1 and CDR2 are SNHLY and FYNNEI. This CDR3 region has 12 residues. Trimming took off 1 base at V and 7 bases at J, with 5 bases between the two ends. The CDR3 DNA sequence: TGTGCCAGCAGTGAAGTTAAGCAGCCCCAGCATTTT. Translating gives CASSEVKQPQHF.

This clone came up many times. The rearrangement links TRBV10-2 to TRBJ1-1; TRBD1 aligns across 8 bases. CDR3 length: 12 residues. Germline trimming cut 6 bases from V and 6 bases from J; bases unmatched to any gene: 3. Germline CDR1 WSHSY, CDR2 SAAADI. The CDR3, as DNA: TGCGCCAGCAGCCTACAGGGGGCTGAAGCTTTCTTT. It encodes CASSLQGAEAFF.

This chain uses TRBV10-2 with TRBJ1-1; D unclear. V dropped 8 bases and J dropped 2 bases, with 6 bases sitting between them. Germline lookup yields CDR1 WSHSY and CDR2 SAAADI. This CDR3 has 11 amino acids. CDR3 sequence: CASFANTEAFF. The CDR3 DNA sequence: TGCGCCAGCTTCGCTAACACTGAAGCTTTCTTT.

The chain combines TRBV7-9 with TRBJ2-1, with a possible D match to TRBD2 (5 bases). CDR1 and CDR2 (germline): SEHNR, FQNEAQ (reference sequence). Trimming shortened V by 5 bases and J by 4 bases, and 9 bases separated the two germline ends. The CDR3 consists of 13 residues. CDR3 coding DNA: TGTGCCAGCAGCCCCGGGGTATACAATGAGCAGTTCTTC. It is translated as CASSPGVYNEQFF.